This TCR beta chain was sequenced in a study of siplizumab effects on memory and regulatory T cells. Trimming took 4 bases from V and 0 from J, leaving 12 bases between them. From germline, CDR1 is LGHNA and CDR2 YSLEER. The CDR3 covers 15 residues. The assay looked at 80,000 to 100,000 TCR templates in each sample. Assay: immunoSEQ multiplex PCR; the TCRdb copy retains only in-frame clones and omits some. The sample has roughly 92,000 clones; approximately 93% are singletons. The chain joins TRBV4-3 to TRBJ1-2, with D perhaps TRBD1 (5 bases). The sequenced material came from non-Treg CD4+ T cells sorted from blood. The TCR was taken from a human donor in good health. The CDR3 nucleotides read TGCGCCAGCAGCCCCAACGGGGCGGCTAACTATGGCTACACCTTC. Translating gives CASSPNGAANYGYTF.